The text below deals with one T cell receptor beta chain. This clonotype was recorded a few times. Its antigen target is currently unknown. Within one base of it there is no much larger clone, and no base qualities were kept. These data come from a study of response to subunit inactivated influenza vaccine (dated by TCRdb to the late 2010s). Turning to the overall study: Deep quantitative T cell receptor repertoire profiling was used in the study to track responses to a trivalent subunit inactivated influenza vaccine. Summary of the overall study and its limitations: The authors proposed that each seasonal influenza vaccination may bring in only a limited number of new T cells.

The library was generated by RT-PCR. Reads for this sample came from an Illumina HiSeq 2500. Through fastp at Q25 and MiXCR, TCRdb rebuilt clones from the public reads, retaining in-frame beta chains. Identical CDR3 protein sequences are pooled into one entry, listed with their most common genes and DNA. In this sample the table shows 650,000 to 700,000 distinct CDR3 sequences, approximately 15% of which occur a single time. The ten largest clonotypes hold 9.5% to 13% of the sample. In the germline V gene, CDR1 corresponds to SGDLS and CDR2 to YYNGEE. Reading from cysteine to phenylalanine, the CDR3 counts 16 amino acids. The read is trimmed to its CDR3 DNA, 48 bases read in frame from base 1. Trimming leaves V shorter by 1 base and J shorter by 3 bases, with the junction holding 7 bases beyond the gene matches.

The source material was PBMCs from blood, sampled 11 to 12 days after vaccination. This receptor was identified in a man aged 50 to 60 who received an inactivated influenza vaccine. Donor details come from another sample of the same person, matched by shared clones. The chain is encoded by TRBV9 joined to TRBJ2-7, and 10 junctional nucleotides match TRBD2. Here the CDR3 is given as CASSVSLAGANYEQYF. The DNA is TGTGCCAGCAGCGTATCTCTAGCGGGAGCTAACTACGAGCAGTACTTC.